Listed below are T cell receptor beta chains from one sample, sequenced in a study of blood T cells in healthy people across ages. TCRdb used MiXCR to reprocess the 5' RACE reads, holding one entry per CDR3 protein. This table has 980,000 or so distinct CDR3 sequences, about 48% appearing once. Sequencing was performed on blood. The receptors shown here come from a man in his thirties or forties in good health. The CDR3 runs from the conserved cysteine through the conserved F or W.

cdr3_aa: CASSLRGGSNTGELFF; v_call: TRBV7-8; j_call: TRBJ2-2
cdr3_aa: CASTPARGDNEQFF; v_call: TRBV5-1; j_call: TRBJ2-1
cdr3_aa: CASSEGDGIPYKEQYF; v_call: TRBV9; j_call: TRBJ2-4
cdr3_aa: CASSQVRVVDGGVHGYEQYF; v_call: TRBV4-2; j_call: TRBJ2-7
cdr3_aa: CASTGTGITYEQYF; v_call: TRBV6-1; j_call: TRBJ2-7
cdr3_aa: CASSQDQGRESYNSPLHF; v_call: TRBV4-2; j_call: TRBJ1-6
cdr3_aa: CASSLGRTPLETQYF; v_call: TRBV5-1; j_call: TRBJ2-5
cdr3_aa: CASSYDRGRATQYF; v_call: TRBV3-1; j_call: TRBJ2-5
cdr3_aa: CSAPEVVGSHEQYF; v_call: TRBV20-1; j_call: TRBJ2-7
cdr3_aa: CSARQSSYEQYF; v_call: TRBV29-1; j_call: TRBJ2-7
cdr3_aa: CATSDSAGGPYNEQFF; v_call: TRBV24-1; j_call: TRBJ2-1
cdr3_aa: CASRRRAASYEQYF; v_call: TRBV7-2; j_call: TRBJ2-7
cdr3_aa: CASSQTRTGIGKDTQYF; v_call: TRBV7-9; j_call: TRBJ2-3
cdr3_aa: CASSQGLGGVAFF; v_call: TRBV3-1; j_call: TRBJ1-1
cdr3_aa: CASSLATGRQGGYTF; v_call: TRBV7-9; j_call: TRBJ1-2
cdr3_aa: CASSHSIRDSHYNEQYF; v_call: TRBV4-2; j_call: TRBJ2-7
cdr3_aa: CASSVGDISNYGYTF; v_call: TRBV9; j_call: TRBJ1-2
cdr3_aa: CASSLEQGANEQFF; v_call: TRBV5-1; j_call: TRBJ2-1
cdr3_aa: CAISVTGTNTGELFF; v_call: TRBV10-3; j_call: TRBJ2-2
cdr3_aa: CASSLWSGVSPGELFF; v_call: TRBV28; j_call: TRBJ2-2
cdr3_aa: CASSEQGFTKPQHF; v_call: TRBV6-1; j_call: TRBJ1-5
cdr3_aa: CASSYGPSGTYEQYF; v_call: TRBV6-5; j_call: TRBJ2-7
cdr3_aa: CASSDKTGNTEAFF; v_call: TRBV6-6; j_call: TRBJ1-1
cdr3_aa: CASPQETQYF; v_call: TRBV21-1; j_call: TRBJ2-5
cdr3_aa: CASSLSILGGPYEQYF; v_call: TRBV28; j_call: -
cdr3_aa: CASSLMAGLRYEQYF; v_call: TRBV7-9; j_call: TRBJ2-7
cdr3_aa: CASSQDTLAATYNEQFF; v_call: TRBV4-1; j_call: TRBJ2-1
cdr3_aa: CASSRDTQETQYF; v_call: TRBV6-2/TRBV6-3; j_call: TRBJ2-5